The present T cell receptor (beta chain) was sequenced within a study of cytomegalovirus exposure and HLA in healthy donors. TCRdb keeps only in-frame clones here, not all; method: immunoSEQ multiplex PCR. This table has under 250,000 clones, about nine tenths appearing once. This CDR3 has 15 amino acids. V gave up 6 bases and J gave up 7 bases; unmatched junction bases: 15. CDR1 SGHDT and CDR2 YYEEEE come from the germline V gene. The chain uses TRBV5-6 and TRBJ2-5; 7 nucleotides align to TRBD1. The sequencing input was PBMCs. The clonotype comes from a young woman in good health and CMV-seropositive. The CDR3 region is CASNLQYRGPRTQYF. In DNA, the CDR3 is TGTGCCAGCAACCTACAATACAGGGGACCAAGGACCCAGTACTTC.